This TCR beta chain was found in a study of CD4+ T cells in melanoma. The method was immunoSEQ multiplex PCR; TCRdb's version includes in-frame clones alone and lacks a portion of them. The sample has 50,000 to 60,000 clones, over 60% seen once. Study findings and constraints: A reported correlation linked neoantigen-specific CD4+ T cells to CD8+, macrophage and B cell function. Reportedly, melanoma neoantigen-specific CD4+ T cells showed varied differentiation states.

Regarding this clone: Its antigen remains unidentified.

In germline, CDR1 is LGHNA, CDR2 YNFKEQ. Trimming stripped 0 bases from V and 7 bases from J, with 19 bases between. This CDR3 has 16 amino acids. Sample: tumor tissue. The V call is TRBV4-2, the J call TRBJ2-7; the D is unclear. The sequence derives from a human donor with melanoma. Written as DNA, the CDR3 is TGTGCCAGCAGCCAAGAGGAAGGTACCCCGAACTCAGAGCAGTACTTC. Protein: CASSQEEGTPNSEQYF.